This record concerns one T cell receptor beta chain sequence. Its target is not known. The PCR ran on 60 Vbeta and 13 Jbeta primers. Repertoires were generated with immunoSEQ multiplex PCR, while TCRdb's copy carries only in-frame clones and drops some. Of 150,000 to 200,000 clones listed, 60% to 85% are singletons. The data belong to a study of cytomegalovirus exposure and HLA in healthy donors. Study results and limitations: 164 TCR beta chains were listed as cytomegalovirus-associated.

CDR3 length: 18 amino acids. The germline CDR1 and CDR2 sequences are SGHTA and FQGNSA. With V trimmed by 0 bases and J by 7 bases, 12 bases remained unmatched. The sequence was obtained from a woman aged 40 to 55 in good health and CMV-seronegative. Sample: PBMCs. The chain employs TRBV7-2 and TRBJ2-5; 12 bases agree with TRBD2. CDR3 sequence (DNA): TGTGCCAGCAGCTTAGCGGATCCGGGACTAGCGGGCCGTCTGACCCAGTACTTC. Amino acids: CASSLADPGLAGRLTQYF.